The 5 T cell receptor beta chains reported below all come from one sample, sequenced in a study of T cells of healthy individuals. TCRdb redid the calling of the 5' RACE reads with MiXCR, one entry per CDR3 protein. The sample lists over 95,000 distinct CDR3 sequences; roughly 18% were seen once. These receptors all come from a human donor in good health.

This clonotype appeared a few times. This sequence joins TRBV7-2 and TRBJ1-5, with D unclear. From germline, CDR1 is SGHTA and CDR2 FQGNSA. V gave up 4 bases and J gave up 1 base, with 11 bases separating them. The CDR3 runs 15 residues. The CDR3 coding sequence is TGTGCCAGCAGCTCACAGAGGTTGAGCAATCAGCCCCAGCATTTT. Amino acids: CASSSQRLSNQPQHF. Full variable domain (outside the CDR3, taken from reference TRBV7-2 and TRBJ1-5): GAGVSQSPSNKVTEKGKDVELRCDPISGHTALYWYRQSLGQGLEFLIYFQGNSAPDKSGLPSDRFSAERTGGSVSTLTIQRTQQEDSAVYLCASSSQRLSNQPQHFGDGTRLSIL.

In its sample, this clonotype was seen many times. The chain links TRBV28 to TRBJ2-3; perhaps TRBD1 as D (6 bases). CDR1 and CDR2 from the germline V gene are MDHEN and SYDVKM. This CDR3 comprises 16 residues. Trimming cost V 7 bases and J 4 bases, with 21 bases left between them. In nucleotides, the CDR3 is TGTGCCAGCACCACTCCCACCCCCAGGGGTGCAGATACGCAGTATTTT. This gives the protein CASTTPTPRGADTQYF.

A few counts support this clonotype. V is TRBV28 and J is TRBJ2-1; D is perhaps TRBD2 (6 bases). Trimming left V 4 bases short and J 8 bases short, with 18 bases between. The CDR3 consists of 15 residues. Germline V gene lookup returns CDR1 MDHEN and CDR2 SYDVKM. The chain's CDR3 is CASSSQGGFLDEQFF. The CDR3 bases are TGTGCCAGCAGTTCCCAGGGAGGCTTTTTGGATGAGCAGTTCTTC.

In its sample, this clonotype was seen a few times. V gene TRBV6-2 or TRBV6-3 combines with J gene TRBJ2-7; the match to TRBD1 covers 9 bases. With V trimmed by 5 bases and J by 3 bases, 8 bases remained unmatched. The CDR3 consists of 15 residues. Germline CDR1 and CDR2: MNHEY and SVGEGT. The CDR3 protein is CASSPGTGSLYEQYF. The CDR3 DNA reads TGTGCCAGCAGTCCCGGGACAGGGTCCCTCTACGAGCAGTACTTC.

This clonotype was counted between two and nine times. The chain recombines TRBV11-1 with TRBJ2-7; 9 bases line up with TRBD1. This CDR3 has 15 residues. Trimming cost V 4 bases and J 5 bases; bases outside gene matches: 9. Germline assignment: CDR1 SGHAT and CDR2 FQDESV (reference sequence). CDR3 protein: CASSYRGQGLNEQYF. Written as DNA, the CDR3 is TGTGCCAGCAGCTACAGAGGACAGGGGCTCAACGAGCAGTACTTC.